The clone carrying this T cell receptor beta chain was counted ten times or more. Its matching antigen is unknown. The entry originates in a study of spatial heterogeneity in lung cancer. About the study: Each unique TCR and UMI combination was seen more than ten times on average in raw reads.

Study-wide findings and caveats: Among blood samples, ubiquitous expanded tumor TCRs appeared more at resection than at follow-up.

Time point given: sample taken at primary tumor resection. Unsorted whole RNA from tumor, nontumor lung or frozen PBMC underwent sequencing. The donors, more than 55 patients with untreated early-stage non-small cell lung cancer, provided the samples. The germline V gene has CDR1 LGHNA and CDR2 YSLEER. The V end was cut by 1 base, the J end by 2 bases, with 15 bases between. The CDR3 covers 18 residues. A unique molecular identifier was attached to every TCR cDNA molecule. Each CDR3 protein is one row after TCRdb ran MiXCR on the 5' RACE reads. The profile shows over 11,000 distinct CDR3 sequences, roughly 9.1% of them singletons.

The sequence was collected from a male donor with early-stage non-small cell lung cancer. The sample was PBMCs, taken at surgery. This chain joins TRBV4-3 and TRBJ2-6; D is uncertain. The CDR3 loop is CASSQVPPRVAGANVLTF. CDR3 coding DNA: TGCGCCAGCAGCCAAGTACCCCCTCGGGTGGCTGGGGCCAACGTCCTGACTTTC.